These 7 T cell receptor beta chains were sequenced from one sample in a study of response to subunit inactivated influenza vaccine. In TCRdb, the RT-PCR reads were re-called with MiXCR into one record per CDR3 protein. The sample carries about 830,000 distinct CDR3 sequences, about a fifth recorded once. This specimen was PBMCs from blood, taken less than 6 days after vaccination. The origin of the receptors is a man aged 50 or older who received an inactivated influenza vaccine.

This clonotype has more than one count but fewer than ten. The V call is TRBV4-3, the J call TRBJ1-2; the D is unclear. Germline values: CDR1 LGHNA, CDR2 YSLEER. With 2 bases removed from V and 0 bases from J, the gap between germline ends came to 13 bases. The CDR3 spans 16 residues. CDR3: CASSQFTAGANYGYTF. The CDR3 bases are TGCGCCAGCAGCCAATTTACGGCAGGAGCTAACTATGGCTACACCTTC.

The chain recombines TRBV2 with TRBJ2-5; D is possibly TRBD1 or TRBD2 (6 bases each). The CDR3 runs 15 residues. The V end was cut by 6 bases, the J end by 4 bases, with 18 bases between. In germline, CDR1 is SNHLY, CDR2 FYNNEI. The CDR3: CASSAQGGGSETQYF. The CDR3 coding sequence is TGTGCCAGCAGCGCACAGGGAGGTGGGTCAGAGACCCAGTACTTC.

V and J are TRBV27 and TRBJ2-7; D is ambiguous. V lost 9 bases and J lost 6, with 18 bases in between. CDR3 length: 13 residues. Germline CDR1 and CDR2: MNHEY and SMNVEV (reference sequence). The CDR3 region has the DNA TGTGCCAGTCTCCCCCTGGGCGCAGTCGAGCAGTACTTC. It yields the protein CASLPLGAVEQYF.

In this sample, this clonotype turned up a few times. The rearrangement joins TRBV30 to TRBJ1-1, with a weak D call TRBD1 (5 bases). CDR1 and CDR2 from the germline V gene are GTSNPN and SVGIG (reference sequence). V lost 3 bases and J 3 bases, leaving 11 bases between the germline ends. The CDR3 covers 13 residues. Here the CDR3 DNA reads TGTGCCTGGAGGGAGGGGTTTGACACTGAAGCTTTCTTT. This translates into CAWREGFDTEAFF. Looking up the rest from reference TRBV30 and TRBJ1-1 gives the full variable domain: SQTIHQWPATLVQPVGSPLSLECTVEGTSNPNLYWYRQAAGRGLQLLFYSVGIGQISSEVPQNLSASRPQDRQFILSSKKLLLSDSGFYLCAWREGFDTEAFFGQGTRLTVV.

This clonotype has a handful of counts. CDR3 region: CASRGTSGSRTDTQYF. The CDR3, as DNA: TGTGCCAGCAGAGGGACTAGCGGGTCTCGCACAGATACGCAGTATTTT. The genes are TRBV28 and TRBJ2-3; 12 positions agree with TRBD2. The germline gives CDR1 MDHEN, CDR2 SYDVKM. There are 16 residues in the CDR3. Trimming removed 6 bases from V and 1 base from J; junction bases left unmatched: 5.

The V gene is TRBV7-2, the J gene TRBJ2-1; tentatively, D is TRBD1 or TRBD2 (5 bases each). V was shortened by 5 bases and J by 7 bases, with 24 bases between the two germline ends. The CDR3 has 17 amino acids. CDR1 is SGHTA, CDR2 FQGNSA, per germline. CDR3 bases: TGTGCCAGCAGCCCCTCGAGGGGAATAAGCCGTGGGAATGAGCAGTTCTTC. It is translated as CASSPSRGISRGNEQFF.

The table lists this clonotype with many counts. The J gene is TRBJ2-7, the V gene TRBV20-1; D perhaps matches TRBD2 (5 bases). V was clipped by 3 bases and J by 5 bases, with 20 bases between them. The germline gives CDR1 DFQATT, CDR2 SNEGSKA (reference sequence). The CDR3 is 15 amino acids. Here the CDR3 reads CSARSPEGTFNEQYF. The CDR3 DNA is TGCAGTGCTAGGAGCCCAGAGGGAACTTTCAACGAGCAGTACTTC.